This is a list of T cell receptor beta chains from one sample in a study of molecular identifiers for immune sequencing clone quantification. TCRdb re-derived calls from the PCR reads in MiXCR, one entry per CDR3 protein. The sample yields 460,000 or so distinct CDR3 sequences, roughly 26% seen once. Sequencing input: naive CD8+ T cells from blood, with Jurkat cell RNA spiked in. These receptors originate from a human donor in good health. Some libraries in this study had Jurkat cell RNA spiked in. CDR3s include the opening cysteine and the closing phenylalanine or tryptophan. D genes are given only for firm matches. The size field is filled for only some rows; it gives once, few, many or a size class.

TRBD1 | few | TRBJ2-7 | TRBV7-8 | TGTGCCAGCAGCTTAGCGGTGGGGGGACAGGCTCCCTACGAGCAGTACTTC | CASSLAVGGQAPYEQYF
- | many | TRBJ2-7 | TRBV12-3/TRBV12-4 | TGTGCCAGCAGTTTAGATGGGCCAGGGGAGAAGTTCGCCTACGAGCAGTACTTC | CASSLDGPGEKFAYEQYF
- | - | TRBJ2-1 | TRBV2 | TGTGCCAGCAGAGAGACAGTGCCGTCCTACAATGAGCAGTTCTTC | CASRETVPSYNEQFF
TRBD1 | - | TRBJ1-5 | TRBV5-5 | TGTGCCAGCAGCTTGGCAGTCTGGGACAGTAGCAATCAGCCCCAGCATTTT | CASSLAVWDSSNQPQHF
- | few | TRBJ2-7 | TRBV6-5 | TGTGCCAGCAGTTCCGGGACTCAGCCCTACGAGCAGTACTTC | CASSSGTQPYEQYF
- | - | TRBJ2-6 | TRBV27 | TGTGCCAGCTCCGGTGACGTGGCGAACGTCCTGCCTTTC | CASSGDVANVLPF
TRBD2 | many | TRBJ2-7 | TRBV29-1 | TGCAGCGTCCCGGGACTAGCGGGTTACGAGCAGTACTTC | CSVPGLAGYEQYF
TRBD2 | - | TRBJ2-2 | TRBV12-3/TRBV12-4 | TGTGCCAGCAGTTTTAGGCTTAGCGGGACGAACACCGGGGAGCTGTTTTTT | CASSFRLSGTNTGELFF
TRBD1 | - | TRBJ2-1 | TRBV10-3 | TGTGCCATCATAGACAGGGAAGAAAGCTCCTACAATGAGCAGTTCTTC | CAIIDREESSYNEQFF
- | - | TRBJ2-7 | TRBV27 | TGTGCCAGCAGTTTATCGTTTCCACAGGGTTACGAGCAGTACTTC | CASSLSFPQGYEQYF
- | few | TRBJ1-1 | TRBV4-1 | TGCGCCAGCAGCCAATGGTGGTACACTGAAGCTTTCTTT | CASSQWWYTEAFF
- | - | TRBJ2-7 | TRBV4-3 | TGCGCCAGCAGCCAAGAATTCGCTGGATCCTACGAGCAGTACTTC | CASSQEFAGSYEQYF
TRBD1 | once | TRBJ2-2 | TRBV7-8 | TGTGCCAGCAGCTCATTCGGACAGGGTCACACGAACACCGGGGAGCTGTTTTTT | CASSSFGQGHTNTGELFF
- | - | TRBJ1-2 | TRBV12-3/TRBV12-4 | TGTGCCAGCAGTCCGGGACACGGGCTTGGCTACATCTTC | CASSPGHGLGYIF
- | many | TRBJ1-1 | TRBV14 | TGTGCCAGCAGCCAAGTCTTCGGGGCAGCTGGTGAAGCTTTCTTT | CASSQVFGAAGEAFF
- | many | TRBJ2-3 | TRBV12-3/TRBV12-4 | TGTGCCAGCAGTTTAGCGGCTAGCACAGATACGCAGTATTTT | CASSLAASTDTQYF
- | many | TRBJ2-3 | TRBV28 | TGTGCCAGCAGTTTCTCCCCCCTCAAGGGGTTGAGGGATACGCAGTATTTT | CASSFSPLKGLRDTQYF
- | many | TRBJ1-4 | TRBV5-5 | TGTGCCAGCAGCAAAGGACACCCGCCGACTAATGAAAAACTGTTTTTT | CASSKGHPPTNEKLFF
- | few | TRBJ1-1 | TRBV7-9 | TGTGCCAGCAGCGGCGGGGTCAACACTGAAGCTTTCTTT | CASSGGVNTEAFF
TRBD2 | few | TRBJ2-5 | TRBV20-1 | TGCAGTGCATACGGGACTAGCGGGGGGTCGTACCAAGAGACCCAGTACTTC | CSAYGTSGGSYQETQYF
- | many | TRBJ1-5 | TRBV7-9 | TGTGCCAGCAGGGACAGCTATAGCAATCAGCCCCAGCATTTT | CASRDSYSNQPQHF
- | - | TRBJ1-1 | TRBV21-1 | TGTGCCAGCAGTAAAAAGGGCAGAGGGGACACTGGAGCTTTCTTT | CASSKKGRGDTGAFF
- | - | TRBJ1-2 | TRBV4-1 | TGCGCCAGCAGCCGGAGTAACTATGGCTACACCTTC | CASSRSNYGYTF
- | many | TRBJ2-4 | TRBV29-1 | TGCAGCGGTCTAGCCAAAAACATTCAGTACTTC | CSGLAKNIQYF
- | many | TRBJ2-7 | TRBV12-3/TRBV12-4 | TGTGCCAGCAGTTTAGAGACCATCCCGGGGGAGCAGTACTTC | CASSLETIPGEQYF
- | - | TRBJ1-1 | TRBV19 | TGTGCCAGTAGTCCCTTCACAGGGAGCACTGAAGCTTTCTTT | CASSPFTGSTEAFF
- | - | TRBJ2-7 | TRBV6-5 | TGTGCCAGCAGTTACGGCCCGGTCGCCTACGAGCAGTACTTC | CASSYGPVAYEQYF
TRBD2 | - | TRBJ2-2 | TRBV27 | TGTGCCAGCAGTTTTCGACTAGCGGGCACCGGGGAGCTGTTTTTT | CASSFRLAGTGELFF
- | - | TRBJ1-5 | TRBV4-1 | TGCGCCAGCAGCCAGCCTGGGGATCAGCCCCAGCATTTT | CASSQPGDQPQHF
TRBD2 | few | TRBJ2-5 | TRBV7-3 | TGTGCCAGCAGCTTATGGAGTAGGACTAGCGGGAGTTTCGGAGAGACCCAGTACTTC | CASSLWSRTSGSFGETQYF
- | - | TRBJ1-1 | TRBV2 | TGTGCCGGCCTGGGGCAGGGTGAAGCTTTCTTT | CAGLGQGEAFF
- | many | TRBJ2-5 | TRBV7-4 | TGTGCCAGCAGCTCCACTGGGGGGACGGCTATGGAGACCCAGTACTTC | CASSSTGGTAMETQYF
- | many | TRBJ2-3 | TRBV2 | TGTGCCAGCGCCTGGGCGGGGACAGATACGCAGTATTTT | CASAWAGTDTQYF
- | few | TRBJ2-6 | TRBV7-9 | TGTGCCAGCAGCCCCGCCATCGGGACACCACCGAACTCTGGGGCCAACGTCCTGACTTTC | CASSPAIGTPPNSGANVLTF
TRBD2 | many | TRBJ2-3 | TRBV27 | TGTGCCAGCAGTTCGGCGGGAGGGCTGGCTGATACGCAGTATTTT | CASSSAGGLADTQYF